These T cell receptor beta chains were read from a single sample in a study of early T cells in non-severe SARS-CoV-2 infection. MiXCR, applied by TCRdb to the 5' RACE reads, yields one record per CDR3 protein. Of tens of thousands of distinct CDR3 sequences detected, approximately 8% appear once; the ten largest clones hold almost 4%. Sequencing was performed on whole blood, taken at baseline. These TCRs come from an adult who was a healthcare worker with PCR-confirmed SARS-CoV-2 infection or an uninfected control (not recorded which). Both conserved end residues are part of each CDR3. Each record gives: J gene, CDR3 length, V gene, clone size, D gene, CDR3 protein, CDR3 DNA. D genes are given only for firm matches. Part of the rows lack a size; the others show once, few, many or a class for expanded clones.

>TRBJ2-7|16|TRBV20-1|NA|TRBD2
CSAREAGGRAPREQYF
TGCAGCGCTCGAGAAGCGGGCGGGAGGGCCCCACGGGAGCAGTACTTC
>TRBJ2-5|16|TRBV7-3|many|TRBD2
CASSPTPTSGVKTQYF
TGTGCCAGCAGCCCTACCCCGACTAGCGGGGTAAAGACCCAGTACTTC
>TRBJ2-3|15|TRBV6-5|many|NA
CASSYRGLATDTQYF
TGTGCCAGCAGTTACCGGGGATTAGCCACAGATACGCAGTATTTT
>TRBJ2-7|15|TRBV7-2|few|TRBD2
CASSSGLAGGKEQYF
TGTGCCAGCAGCTCAGGACTAGCGGGGGGTAAAGAGCAGTACTTC
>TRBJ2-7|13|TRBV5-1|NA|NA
CASGFLQGNEQYF
TGCGCCAGCGGCTTTCTACAGGGAAACGAGCAGTACTTC
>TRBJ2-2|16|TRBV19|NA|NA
CASSIGLVLGTGELFF
TGTGCCAGTAGTATAGGACTAGTTCTTGGCACCGGGGAGCTGTTTTTT
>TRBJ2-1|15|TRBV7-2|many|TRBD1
CASSLALGQYNEQFF
TGTGCCAGCAGCTTAGCGCTGGGACAGTACAATGAGCAGTTCTTC
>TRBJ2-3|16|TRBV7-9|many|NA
CASSLGVSANTDTQYF
TGTGCCAGCAGCTTAGGAGTTTCGGCTAACACAGATACGCAGTATTTT
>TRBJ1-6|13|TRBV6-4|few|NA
CASSEDANSPLHF
TGTGCCAGCAGTGAGGACGCCAATTCACCCCTCCACTTT
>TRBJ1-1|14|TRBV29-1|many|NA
CSVSRTRGNTEAFF
TGCAGCGTCAGCAGGACTAGGGGGAACACTGAAGCTTTCTTT
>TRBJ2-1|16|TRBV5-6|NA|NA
CASSLGTRPSYNEQFF
TGTGCCAGCAGCTTGGGAACTAGGCCCTCCTACAATGAGCAGTTCTTC
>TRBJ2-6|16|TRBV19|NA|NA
CASSSSGSSGANVLTF
TGTGCCAGTAGTTCTTCAGGATCCTCTGGGGCCAACGTCCTGACTTTC
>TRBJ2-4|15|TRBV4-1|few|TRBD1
CASSLPTGWENIQYF
TGCGCCAGCAGCCTGCCGACAGGGTGGGAAAACATTCAGTACTTC
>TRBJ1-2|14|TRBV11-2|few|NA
CASSLALGPRGYTF
TGTGCCAGCAGCTTAGCCCTGGGACCACGCGGCTACACCTTC
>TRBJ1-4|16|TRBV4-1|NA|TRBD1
CASSQTQGATNEKLFF
TGCGCCAGCAGCCAAACACAGGGGGCGACTAATGAAAAACTGTTTTTT
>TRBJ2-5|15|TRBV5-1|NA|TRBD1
CASSLAQGAEETQYF
TGCGCCAGCAGCTTGGCACAGGGGGCAGAAGAGACCCAGTACTTC
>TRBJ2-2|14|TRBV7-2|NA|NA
CASSLWAGTGELFF
TGTGCCAGCAGCTTGTGGGCGGGCACCGGGGAGCTGTTTTTT
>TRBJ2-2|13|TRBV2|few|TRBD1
CASSESRGRELFF
TGTGCCAGCAGTGAAAGCAGGGGGAGGGAGCTGTTTTTT
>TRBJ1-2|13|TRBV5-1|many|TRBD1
CASSPDRVDGYTF
TGCGCCAGCAGCCCGGACAGGGTCGATGGCTACACCTTC
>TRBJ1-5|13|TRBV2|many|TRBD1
CASSDQGGQPQHF
TGTGCCAGCAGTGACCAGGGGGGCCAGCCCCAGCATTTT
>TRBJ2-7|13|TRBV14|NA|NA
CASRTWVPYEQYF
TGTGCCAGTAGAACCTGGGTCCCCTACGAGCAGTACTTC
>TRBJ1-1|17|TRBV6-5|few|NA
CASSYGLLWKFGTEAFF
TGTGCCAGCAGTTACGGACTGCTTTGGAAATTCGGCACTGAAGCTTTCTTT
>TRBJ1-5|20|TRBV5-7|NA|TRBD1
CASSNPDRAWGPSSNQPQHF
TGTGCCAGCAGCAACCCGGACAGGGCGTGGGGACCGTCGAGCAATCAGCCCCAGCATTTT
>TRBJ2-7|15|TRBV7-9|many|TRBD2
CASSSGLAGRGEQYF
TGTGCCAGCAGCTCCGGACTAGCGGGACGGGGAGAGCAGTACTTC
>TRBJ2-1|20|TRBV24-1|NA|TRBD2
CATSDPPHRLAGSSYNEQFF
TGTGCCACCAGTGACCCCCCCCACAGACTAGCGGGGAGCTCCTACAATGAGCAGTTCTTC
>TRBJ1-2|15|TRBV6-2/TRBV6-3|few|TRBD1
CASSKQGVQYGGYTF
TGTGCCAGCAGCAAACAGGGGGTCCAGTACGGAGGCTACACCTTC
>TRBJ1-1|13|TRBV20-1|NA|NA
CRLGGPVNTEAFF
TGCAGGCTAGGGGGACCAGTGAACACTGAAGCTTTCTTT
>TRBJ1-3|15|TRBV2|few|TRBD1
CASRVWTGAGNTIYF
TGTGCCAGCAGGGTATGGACAGGGGCTGGAAACACCATATATTTT
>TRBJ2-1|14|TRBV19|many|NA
CASSSGAAYNEQFF
TGTGCCAGCAGCTCGGGAGCGGCCTACAATGAGCAGTTCTTC
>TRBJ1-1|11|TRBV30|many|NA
CAWLGRTEAFF
TGTGCCTGGTTAGGCCGCACTGAAGCTTTCTTT
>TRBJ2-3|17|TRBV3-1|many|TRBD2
CASSQGRSGGATDTQYF
TGTGCCAGCAGCCAAGGTCGGAGCGGGGGGGCCACAGATACGCAGTATTTT
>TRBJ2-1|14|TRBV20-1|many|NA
CSARRATTYNEQFF
TGCAGTGCTCGGCGCGCTACCACCTACAATGAGCAGTTCTTC
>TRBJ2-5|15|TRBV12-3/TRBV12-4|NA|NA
CASTLGGLARETQYF
TGTGCCAGCACCCTGGGGGGCCTAGCCCGGGAGACCCAGTACTTC
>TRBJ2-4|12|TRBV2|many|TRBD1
CASSTGQAPRHF
TGTGCCAGCAGCACTGGACAGGCACCGAGGCACTTC
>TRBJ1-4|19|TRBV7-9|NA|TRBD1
CASSRRRTGAKGTNEKLFF
TGTGCCAGCAGCCGACGAAGGACAGGCGCCAAGGGGACTAATGAAAAACTGTTTTTT
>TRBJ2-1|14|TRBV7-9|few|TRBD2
CASSASGTKHEQFF
TGTGCCAGCAGCGCATCCGGGACTAAGCATGAGCAGTTCTTC
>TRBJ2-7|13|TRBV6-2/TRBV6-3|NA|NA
CASRGSSTYEQYF
TGTGCCAGCAGGGGGTCCTCAACCTACGAGCAGTACTTC
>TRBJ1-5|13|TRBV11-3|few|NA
CASSLARDQPQHF
TGTGCCAGCAGCTTAGCCCGTGACCAGCCCCAGCATTTT
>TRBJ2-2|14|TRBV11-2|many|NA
CASSLGQYTGELFF
TGTGCCAGCAGCTTAGGCCAATATACCGGGGAGCTGTTTTTT
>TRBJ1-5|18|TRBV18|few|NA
CASSLSRLPSGGNQPQHF
TGTGCCAGCTCACTCTCCCGGCTGCCCTCCGGGGGCAATCAGCCCCAGCATTTT
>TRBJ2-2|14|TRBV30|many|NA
CACSSRDLTGELFF
TGTGCCTGCTCGAGTCGGGACCTAACCGGGGAGCTGTTTTTT
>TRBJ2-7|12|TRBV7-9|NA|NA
CASSLDLREQYF
TGTGCCAGCAGCTTAGACTTGCGGGAGCAGTACTTC